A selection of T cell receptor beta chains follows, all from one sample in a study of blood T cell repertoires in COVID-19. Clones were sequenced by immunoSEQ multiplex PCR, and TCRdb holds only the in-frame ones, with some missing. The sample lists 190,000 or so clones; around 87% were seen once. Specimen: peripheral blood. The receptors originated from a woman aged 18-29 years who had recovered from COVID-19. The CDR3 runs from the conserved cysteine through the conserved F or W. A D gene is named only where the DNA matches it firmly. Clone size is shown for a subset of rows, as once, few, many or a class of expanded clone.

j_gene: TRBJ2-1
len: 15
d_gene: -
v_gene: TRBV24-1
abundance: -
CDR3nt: TGTGCCACCAGTGACCCGACAGGATTCGACAATGAGCAGTTCTTC
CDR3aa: CATSDPTGFDNEQFF

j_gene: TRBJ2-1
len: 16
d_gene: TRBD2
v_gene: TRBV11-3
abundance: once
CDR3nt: TGTGCCAGCAGCTTGGGCGCGGGAGGGGGTTTCGATGAGCAGTTCTTC
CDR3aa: CASSLGAGGGFDEQFF

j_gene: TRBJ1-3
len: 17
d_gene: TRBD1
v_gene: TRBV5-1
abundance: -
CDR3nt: TGCGCCAGCAGCCCGAATAACAAACAGGGGGCTGGAAACACCATATATTTT
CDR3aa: CASSPNNKQGAGNTIYF

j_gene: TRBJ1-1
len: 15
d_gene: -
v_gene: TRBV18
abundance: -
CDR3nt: TGTGCCAGCTCACCGCGGGGACTTATGAACACTGAAGCTTTCTTT
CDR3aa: CASSPRGLMNTEAFF

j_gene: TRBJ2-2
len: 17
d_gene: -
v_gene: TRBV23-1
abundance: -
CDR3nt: TGCGCCAGCAGTCAATCGCGGGGGCGCGGTGACACCGGGGAGCTGTTTTTT
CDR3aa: CASSQSRGRGDTGELFF

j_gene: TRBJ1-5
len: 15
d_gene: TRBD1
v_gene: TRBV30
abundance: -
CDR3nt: TGTGCCTGCGAAGGGACAGCGTATAGCAATCAGCCCCAGCATTTT
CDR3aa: CACEGTAYSNQPQHF

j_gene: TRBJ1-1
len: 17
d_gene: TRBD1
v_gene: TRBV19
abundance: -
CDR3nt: TGTGCCAGTAGAAGACAGGGCGGGGCACGCGTGGACACTGAAGCTTTCTTT
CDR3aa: CASRRQGGARVDTEAFF

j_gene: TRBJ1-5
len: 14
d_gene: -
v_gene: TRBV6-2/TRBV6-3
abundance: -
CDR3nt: TGTGCCAGCAGTTACCCCGGACAAAATCAGCCCCAGCATTTT
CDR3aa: CASSYPGQNQPQHF

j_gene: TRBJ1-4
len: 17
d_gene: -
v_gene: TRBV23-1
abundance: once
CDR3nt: TGCGCCAGCAGTCAATCTCAGCCAGGTGTATCTAATGAAAAACTGTTTTTT
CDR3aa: CASSQSQPGVSNEKLFF

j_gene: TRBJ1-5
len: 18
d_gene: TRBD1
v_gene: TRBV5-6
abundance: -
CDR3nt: TGTGCCAGCAGCGGACGGGGCAGGGGGACCAATAGCAATCAGCCCCAGCATTTT
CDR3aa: CASSGRGRGTNSNQPQHF

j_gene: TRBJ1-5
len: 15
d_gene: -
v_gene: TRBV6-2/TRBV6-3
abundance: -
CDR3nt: TGTGCCAGCAGTTACTCGGTAGCCCGGTATGAGCCCCAGCATTTT
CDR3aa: CASSYSVARYEPQHF

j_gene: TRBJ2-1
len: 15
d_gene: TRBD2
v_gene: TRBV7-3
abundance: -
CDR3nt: TGTGCCAGCAGCTTAAGTAGCGGGATCGGCGGTGAGCAGTTCTTC
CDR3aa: CASSLSSGIGGEQFF

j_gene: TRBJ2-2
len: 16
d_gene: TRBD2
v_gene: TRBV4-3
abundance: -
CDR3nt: TGCGCCAGCAGCCACCCCCCGGGGGGGTTGGCCGGGGAGCTGTTTTTT
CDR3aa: CASSHPPGGLAGELFF

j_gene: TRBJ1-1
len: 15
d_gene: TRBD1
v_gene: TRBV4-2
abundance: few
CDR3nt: TGTGCCAGCAGCCTCTCAGTAACAGGGGGCACTGAAGCTTTCTTT
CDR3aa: CASSLSVTGGTEAFF

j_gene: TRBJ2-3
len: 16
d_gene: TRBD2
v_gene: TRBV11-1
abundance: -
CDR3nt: TGTGCCAGCAGCACCCGACTAGCCCCCCTCGGGGTTACGCAGTATTTT
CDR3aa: CASSTRLAPLGVTQYF

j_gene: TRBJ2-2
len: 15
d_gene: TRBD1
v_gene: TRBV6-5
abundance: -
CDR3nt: TGTGCCAGCAGTTACGGGGACAGGGAGACCGGGGAGCTGTTTTTT
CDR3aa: CASSYGDRETGELFF

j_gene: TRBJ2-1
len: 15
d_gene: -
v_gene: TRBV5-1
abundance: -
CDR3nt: TGCGCCAGCAATGTGCTAGCCGACGGAAGTAATGAGCAGTTCTTC
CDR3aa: CASNVLADGSNEQFF

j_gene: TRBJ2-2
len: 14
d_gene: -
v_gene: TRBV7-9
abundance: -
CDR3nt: TGTGCCAGCAGCTCAACAGAGAACACCGGGGAGCTGTTTTTT
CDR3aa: CASSSTENTGELFF

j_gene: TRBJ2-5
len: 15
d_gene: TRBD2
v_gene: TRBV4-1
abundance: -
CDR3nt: TGCGCCAGCAGCCGTCAAGCGGGGGCCCAAGAGACCCAGTACTTC
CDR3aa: CASSRQAGAQETQYF

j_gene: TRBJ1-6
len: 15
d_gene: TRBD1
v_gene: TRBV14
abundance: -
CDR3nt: TGTGCCAGCAGCCAAAGTCAGGGGGCTCGTTCACCCCTCCACTTT
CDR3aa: CASSQSQGARSPLHF

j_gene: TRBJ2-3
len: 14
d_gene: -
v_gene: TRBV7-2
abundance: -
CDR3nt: TGTGCCAGCAGCTTAGTGACTAGCACAGATACGCAGTATTTT
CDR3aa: CASSLVTSTDTQYF

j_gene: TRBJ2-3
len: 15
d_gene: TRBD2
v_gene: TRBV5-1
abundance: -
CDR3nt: TGCGCCAGCAGCTCACTAGCGGAGGGCGCAGATACGCAGTATTTT
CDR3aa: CASSSLAEGADTQYF

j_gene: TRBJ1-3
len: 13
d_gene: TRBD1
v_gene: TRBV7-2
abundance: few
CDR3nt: TGTGCCAGCAGCCCCGGACAGGGGAACACCATATATTTT
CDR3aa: CASSPGQGNTIYF

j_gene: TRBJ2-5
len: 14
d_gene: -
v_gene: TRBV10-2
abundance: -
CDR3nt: TGCGCCAGCAGTCCGATAGCGGTCCGGGAGACCCAGTACTTC
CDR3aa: CASSPIAVRETQYF

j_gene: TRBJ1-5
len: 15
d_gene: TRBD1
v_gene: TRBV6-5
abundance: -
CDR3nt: TGTGCCAGCACCCCGACAGGGTTCGGCAATCAGCCCCAGCATTTT
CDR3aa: CASTPTGFGNQPQHF

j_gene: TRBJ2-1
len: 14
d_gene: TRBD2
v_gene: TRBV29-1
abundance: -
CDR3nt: TGCAGCGTCGATGAGCGGGAGGGGTACAATGAGCAGTTCTTC
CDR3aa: CSVDEREGYNEQFF

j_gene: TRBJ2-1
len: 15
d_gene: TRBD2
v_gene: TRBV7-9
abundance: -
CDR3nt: TGTGCCAGCACCCATGATAGCGGGAGGTTCGGGGAGCAGTTCTTC
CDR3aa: CASTHDSGRFGEQFF

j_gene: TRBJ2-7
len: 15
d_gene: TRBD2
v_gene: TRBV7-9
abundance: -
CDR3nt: TGTGCCAGCATCCGTGGGATGGGACTAGTGTACGAGCAGTACTTC
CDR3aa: CASIRGMGLVYEQYF

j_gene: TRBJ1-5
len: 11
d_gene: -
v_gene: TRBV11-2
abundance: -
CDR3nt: TGTGCCAGCAGCTTAGCGCAGCCCCAGCATTTT
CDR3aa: CASSLAQPQHF

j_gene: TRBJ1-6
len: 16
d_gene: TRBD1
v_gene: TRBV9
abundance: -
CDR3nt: TGTGCCAGCAGCTTCGGACAGGGGGCAGGAGCTTCACCCCTCCACTTT
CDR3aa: CASSFGQGAGASPLHF

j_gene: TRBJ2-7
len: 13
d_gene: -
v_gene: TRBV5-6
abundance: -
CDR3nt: TGTGCCAGCAGCTTGAGTGGAGTTCGCGAGCAGTACTTC
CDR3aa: CASSLSGVREQYF

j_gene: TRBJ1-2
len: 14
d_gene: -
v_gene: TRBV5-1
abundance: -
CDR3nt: TGCGCCAGCAGCTTGGGGCAGGGTGAGCGCGGCTACACCTTC
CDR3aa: CASSLGQGERGYTF

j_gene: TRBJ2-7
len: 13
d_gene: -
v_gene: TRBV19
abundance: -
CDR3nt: TGTGCCAGTAGTCCGACGGGTCCTTACGAGCAGTACTTC
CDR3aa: CASSPTGPYEQYF

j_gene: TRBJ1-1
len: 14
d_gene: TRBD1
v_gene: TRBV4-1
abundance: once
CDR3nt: TGCGCCAGCACCGGGACAGGGGGACAGACTGAAGCTTTCTTT
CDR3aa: CASTGTGGQTEAFF

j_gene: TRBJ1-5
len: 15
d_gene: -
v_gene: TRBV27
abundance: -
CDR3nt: TGTGCCAGCAGTTCCCTCGGAGGGGGCAATCAGCCCCAGCATTTT
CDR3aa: CASSSLGGGNQPQHF

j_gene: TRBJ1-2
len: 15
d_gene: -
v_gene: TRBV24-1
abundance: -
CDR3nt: TGTGCCACCAGTGATCCGGGATGGAGTTACTATGGCTACACCTTC
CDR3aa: CATSDPGWSYYGYTF

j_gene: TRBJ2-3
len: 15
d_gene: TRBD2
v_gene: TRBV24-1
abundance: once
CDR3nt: TGTGCCTCCGCCCCGGGGAGGGATGGGACAGATACGCAGTATTTT
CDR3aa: CASAPGRDGTDTQYF

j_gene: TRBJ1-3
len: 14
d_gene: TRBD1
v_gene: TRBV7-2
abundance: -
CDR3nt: TGTGCCAGCAGCCTGACAGGGTCCGGAAACACCATATATTTT
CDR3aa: CASSLTGSGNTIYF

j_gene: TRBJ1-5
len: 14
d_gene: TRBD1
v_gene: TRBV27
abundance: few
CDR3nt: TGTGCCAGCAGCTGGGACAGGGCTCATCAGCCCCAGCATTTT
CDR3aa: CASSWDRAHQPQHF

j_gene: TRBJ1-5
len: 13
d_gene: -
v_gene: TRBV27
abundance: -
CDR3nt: TGTGCCAGCAGTTTGTCCGGGGGACAGCCCCAGCATTTT
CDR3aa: CASSLSGGQPQHF

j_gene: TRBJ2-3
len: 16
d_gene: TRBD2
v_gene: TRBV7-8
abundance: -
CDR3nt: TGTGCCAGCAGTTCTCAAGCGGGGGGGTTCTTAGATACGCAGTATTTT
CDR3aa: CASSSQAGGFLDTQYF

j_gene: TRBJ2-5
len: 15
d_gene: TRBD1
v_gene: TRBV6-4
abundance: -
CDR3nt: TGTGCCAGCTCGTTGAATGAGGGGGCTGGGGAGACCCAGTACTTC
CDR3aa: CASSLNEGAGETQYF

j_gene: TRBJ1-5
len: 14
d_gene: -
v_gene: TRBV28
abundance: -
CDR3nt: TGTGCCAGCAGTTCGGGGGGCGTCAATCAGCCCCAGCATTTT
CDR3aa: CASSSGGVNQPQHF

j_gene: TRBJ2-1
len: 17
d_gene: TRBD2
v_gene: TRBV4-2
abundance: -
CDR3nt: TGTGCCAGCAGCCAAGTCGTTGGCGGCGGGAGTAGCAATGAGCAGTTCTTC
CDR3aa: CASSQVVGGGSSNEQFF

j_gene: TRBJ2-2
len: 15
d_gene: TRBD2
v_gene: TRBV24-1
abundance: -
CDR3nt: TGTGCCACCAGGGGAGGGGTGAGGGACACCGGGGAGCTGTTTTTT
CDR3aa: CATRGGVRDTGELFF

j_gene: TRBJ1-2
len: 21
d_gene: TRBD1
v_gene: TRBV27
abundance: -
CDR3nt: TGTGCCAGCAGAAAAAGGGGGGACAGGGGGCCAGCCGTACCATTTAACTATGGCTACACCTTC
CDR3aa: CASRKRGDRGPAVPFNYGYTF

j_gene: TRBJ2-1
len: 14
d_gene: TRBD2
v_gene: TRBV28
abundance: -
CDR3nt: TGTGCCAGCAGGACTAGCGGGAGTCAGAATGAGCAGTTCTTC
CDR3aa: CASRTSGSQNEQFF

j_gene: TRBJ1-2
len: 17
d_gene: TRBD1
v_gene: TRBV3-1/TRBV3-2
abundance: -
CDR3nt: TGTGCCAGCAGCCAGCGATCGACAGGGGGCGCAAACTATGGCTACACCTTC
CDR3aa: CASSQRSTGGANYGYTF

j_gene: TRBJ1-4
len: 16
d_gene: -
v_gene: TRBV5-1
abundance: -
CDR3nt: TGCGCCAGCAGCCAGGGGCTTCGGGCAACTAATGAAAAACTGTTTTTT
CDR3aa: CASSQGLRATNEKLFF

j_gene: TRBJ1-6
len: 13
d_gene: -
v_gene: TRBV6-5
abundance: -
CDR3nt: TGTGCCAGCAGTCGACAGAGAAATTCACCCCTCCACTTT
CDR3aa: CASSRQRNSPLHF

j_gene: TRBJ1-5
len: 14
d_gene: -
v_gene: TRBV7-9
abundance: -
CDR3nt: TGTGCCAGCAGCTTAGCTAATAGCAATCAGCCCCAGCATTTT
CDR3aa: CASSLANSNQPQHF

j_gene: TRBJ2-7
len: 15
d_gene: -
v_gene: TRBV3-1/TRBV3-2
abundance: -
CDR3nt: TGTGCCAGCAGCCAGTCGTGGACACTGACCTACGAGCAGTACTTC
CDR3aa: CASSQSWTLTYEQYF

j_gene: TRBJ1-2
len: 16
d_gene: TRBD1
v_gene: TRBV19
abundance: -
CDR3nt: TGTGCCAGTAGTATTATCGTGGGACAGGGCAACTATGGCTACACCTTC
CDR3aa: CASSIIVGQGNYGYTF

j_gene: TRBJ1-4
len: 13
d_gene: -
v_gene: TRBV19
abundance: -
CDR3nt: TGTGCCAGTAGTCTAATTCCTGAAGAGGAACTGTTTTTT
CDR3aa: CASSLIPEEELFF

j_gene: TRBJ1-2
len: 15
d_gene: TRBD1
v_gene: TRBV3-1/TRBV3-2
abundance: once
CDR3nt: TGTGCCAGCAGCCAATCAACAGGGGGGCTCTATGGCTACACCTTC
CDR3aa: CASSQSTGGLYGYTF